The clone carrying this T cell receptor beta chain is categorized as medium-sized. Its specificity is unknown. This specimen belongs to a study of HIV-infected patients and healthy controls. All unsorted peripheral T cells were captured because whole blood was used without fractionation. Study-wide points: The diversity differences were not explained by slight age and sex differences between study cohorts.

Reverse transcription used about 500 ng RNA and constant-region primers for alpha and beta. Using multiplexing indices, alpha and beta chain libraries were generated apart by chain-specific third strand synthesis. All rearrangements within a chain used one primer pair; cDNA molecules carried barcodes. Priming off the SP2 site generated the second strand. One entry per CDR3 protein results from TCRdb running MiXCR on the 5' RACE reads. The sample has 17,000 or so distinct CDR3 sequences, about 5% seen once. V dropped 3 bases and J dropped 4; count of bases not matched to a gene: 7. The CDR3 has 15 residues. The germline V gene has CDR1 DFQATT and CDR2 SNEGSKA (reference sequence).

The sequenced material came from blood. The clonotype comes from an adult in good health. This sequence joins TRBV20-1 and TRBJ2-3; 10 positions agree with TRBD2. The CDR3 spells CSARLAGDLSDTQYF. CDR3 bases: TGCAGTGCTAGGCTAGCGGGGGATTTGTCAGATACGCAGTATTTT.